This entry features one T cell receptor beta chain sequence. As yet, its antigen is unknown. Method: immunoSEQ multiplex PCR; TCRdb's copy keeps in-frame clones and lacks some. This table holds 200,000 or so clones, just over 90% found once. This CDR3 is built from 14 residues. With 4 bases removed from V and 4 bases from J, the gap between germline ends came to 11 bases. The germline gives CDR1 SGHVS, CDR2 FQNEAQ. The data derive from a study of T cell responses to AZD1222 COVID-19 vaccine. General study results and limits: Unmutated regions of variants are reportedly targeted by nearly half of spike-specific TCRs. Sampled repertoires all dated from after the peak T cell response.

The chain is built from TRBV7-8 and TRBJ1-5; no firm D call. This TCR was recovered from an adult in good health. Sample: peripheral blood, taken on day 0 of MenACWY control vaccination. CDR3 region: CASSSGRLNQPQHF. In nucleotides, the CDR3 is TGTGCCAGCAGCTCGGGGAGGCTTAATCAGCCCCAGCATTTT.